Below are 17 T cell receptor beta chains sequenced from a single sample in a study of CD8+ T cells in alopecia areata. cDNA reverse transcribed from extracted RNA served as the sequencing template. Repertoires were generated with immunoSEQ multiplex PCR, while TCRdb's copy carries only in-frame clones and drops some. Of about 140,000 clones in the sample, more than 85% were seen once. Sample treatment: oral pan-JAK inhibitor, 5-10 mg twice daily. This material consisted of CD8+ T cells sorted from blood, taken at week 4, from a patient treated with tofacitinib. These receptor sequences come from a human donor with alopecia areata.

The chain links TRBV15 to TRBJ2-7; 7 bases line up with TRBD1. The CDR3 totals 16 residues. Germline V gene lookup returns CDR1 LNHNV and CDR2 YYDKDF (reference sequence). With 0 bases clipped from V and 0 bases from J, the junction kept 5 bases outside the gene matches. DNA for the CDR3: TGTGCCACCAGCAGAGATCAAGGGGGCAGCTCCTACGAGCAGTACTTC. Encoded protein: CATSRDQGGSSYEQYF.

The chain uses TRBV7-3 and TRBJ2-1; D unclear. Germline loops: CDR1 SGHTA, CDR2 FQGTGA. Trimming shortened V by 0 bases and J by 6 bases, and 3 bases separated the two germline ends. This CDR3 contains 12 residues. The DNA for the CDR3 is TGTGCCAGCAGCTTAACTAGCAATGAGCAGTTCTTC. Translating gives CASSLTSNEQFF. The whole variable domain, remainder taken from reference TRBV7-3 and TRBJ2-1, is GAGVSQTPSNKVTEKGKYVELRCDPISGHTALYWYRQSLGQGPEFLIYFQGTGAADDSGLPNDRFFAVRPEGSVSTLKIQRTERGDSAVYLCASSLTSNEQFFGPGTRLTVL.

The CDR3, as DNA: TGTGCCAGCAGCTTAGACTACGATACGCAGTATTTT. It specifies CASSLDYDTQYF. The chain has TRBV7-9 and TRBJ2-3; unclear D gene. V was pared by 1 base and J by 6 bases, with 5 bases between. The CDR3 is 12 residues long. Germline V gene data show CDR1 as SEHNR and CDR2 as FQNEAQ (reference sequence).

As DNA, the CDR3 is TGCGCCAGCAGTGAGTCGGGCCCTAGCGGGATTGATACGCAGTATTTT. Residues: CASSESGPSGIDTQYF. The rearrangement joins TRBV10-1 to TRBJ2-3; 9 bases align to TRBD2. Trimming removed 0 bases from V and 6 bases from J; junction bases left unmatched: 7. The CDR3 spans 16 residues. Germline V CDR1 and CDR2: WNHNN, SYGVQD (reference sequence).

This clone was counted only a few times. The chain carries TRBV25-1 and TRBJ2-1; TRBD2 matches at 7 bases. The ends lost 2 bases at V and 9 bases at J; junction bases unmatched: 7. The germline V gene has CDR1 MGHDK and CDR2 SYGVNS. This CDR3 has 14 residues. CDR3 nucleotides: TGTGCCAGCAGTGAACCTACGTGGGGGGGTGAGCAGTTCTTC. Residues: CASSEPTWGGEQFF.

V gene TRBV10-3 combines with J gene TRBJ1-2; 8 bases fit TRBD1. J lost 4 bases, V lost 0 bases, and 7 bases had no gene match. The CDR3 covers 16 residues. Germline assignment: CDR1 ENHRY and CDR2 SYGVKD. The CDR3 reads CAISESTGASTYGYTF. CDR3 DNA: TGTGCCATCAGTGAGTCGACAGGGGCCTCTACCTATGGCTACACCTTC.

About this clone: Other DNA sequences within the sample encode an identical CDR3. As DNA, the CDR3 is TGCAGCGTTGCCCCCTCAGCCTACGAGCAGTACTTC. Translated, it gives CSVAPSAYEQYF. The chain recombines TRBV29-1 with TRBJ2-7; D ambiguous. This CDR3 has 12 residues. Trimming pared 4 bases from V and 2 bases from J, leaving 9 bases between. Germline V gives CDR1 SQVTM, CDR2 ANQGSEA.

This clone was observed a single time. The V gene is TRBV9, the J gene TRBJ2-5; D is uncertain. CDR1 is SGDLS and CDR2 is YYNGEE in the germline V gene. V shed 2 bases and J shed 5 bases, with 10 bases lying between them. CDR3 length equals 13 residues. The CDR3 DNA reads TGTGCCAGCAGCGTGGGTAGCATCGAGACCCAGTACTTC. Encoded protein: CASSVGSIETQYF. Full variable domain (remainder filled in from reference TRBV9 and TRBJ2-5): DSGVTQTPKHLITATGQRVTLRCSPRSGDLSVYWYQQSLDQGLQFLIQYYNGEERAKGNILERFSAQQFPDLHSELNLSSLELGDSALYFCASSVGSIETQYFGPGTRLLVL.

This clone has only a few counts. The rearrangement joins TRBV29-1 to TRBJ2-2; the match to TRBD2 covers 7 bases. Germline CDR1 is SQVTM and CDR2 is ANQGSEA. The CDR3 has 15 amino acids. V lost 1 base to trimming and J lost 7 bases; unmatched junction nucleotides: 9. CDR3 in amino acids: CSVEGYGGNDGELFF. Here the CDR3 DNA reads TGCAGCGTTGAAGGGTACGGGGGGAACGACGGGGAGCTGTTTTTT.

The rearrangement links TRBV27 to TRBJ2-1; D is undetermined. V dropped 3 bases and J dropped 0 bases, with 6 bases sitting between them. CDR1 and CDR2 from the germline V gene are MNHEY and SMNVEV (reference sequence). The CDR3 runs to 14 residues. The CDR3 loop is CASSFDSSYNEQFF. For the CDR3, the DNA is TGTGCCAGCAGTTTCGACTCCTCCTACAATGAGCAGTTCTTC.

As DNA, the CDR3 is TGTGCCAGCAGCTTAGATCCAGCGGGAGGGCTCGGGGAGCTGTTTTTT. It codes for CASSLDPAGGLGELFF. The chain couples TRBV7-6 to TRBJ2-2; 10 nucleotides line up with TRBD2. This CDR3 has 16 amino acids. Unmatched junction bases numbered 6, after V lost 1 base and J lost 7 bases. CDR1 and CDR2 from the germline V gene are SGHVS and FNYEAQ.

This clone was observed once. Germline is not matched at one junction end, which may reflect a read error. CDR3 nucleotides: TGTGCCAGCAGCACCGGGACACCGTTCTACAATGAACAGTTCTTC. Translated, it gives CASSTGTPFYNEQFF. The J gene is TRBJ2-1, the V gene TRBV6-1; D might be TRBD1 (6 bases). CDR1 and CDR2 from the germline V gene are MNHNS and SASEGT. This CDR3 region has 15 residues.

The chain uses TRBV13 and TRBJ1-1; D is undetermined. Trimming took 4 bases from V and 1 from J, leaving 10 bases between them. The CDR3 totals 14 residues. The germline V gene has CDR1 PRHDT and CDR2 FYEKMQ (reference sequence). In DNA form, the CDR3 reads TGTGCCAGCAGCTACGGTACAGAGAACACTGAAGCTTTCTTT. Protein: CASSYGTENTEAFF.

The genes are TRBV7-9 and TRBJ2-7; D remains unclear. Germline values: CDR1 SEHNR, CDR2 FQNEAQ (reference sequence). Trimming shortened V by 5 bases and J by 7 bases, and 15 bases separated the two germline ends. CDR3 length equals 13 residues. CDR3 sequence: CASSPESLREQYF. The CDR3, as DNA: TGTGCCAGCAGCCCAGAAAGCCTACGGGAGCAGTACTTC. The variable domain in full, with the rest retrieved from reference TRBV7-9 and TRBJ2-7, is DTGVSQNPRHKITKRGQNVTFRCDPISEHNRLYWYRQTLGQGPEFLTYFQNEAQLEKSRLLSDRFSAERPKGSFSTLEIQRTEQGDSAMYLCASSPESLREQYFGPGTRLTVT.

The rearrangement joins TRBV5-6 to TRBJ2-1; D remains unclear. The CDR3 sequence is 14 residues long. Germline-derived CDR1 and CDR2 are SGHDT and YYEEEE. V lost 0 bases to trimming and J lost 10 bases, with 14 bases between them. The CDR3 spells CASSLVSSTFEQFF. The DNA for the CDR3 is TGTGCCAGCAGCTTGGTTAGCTCCACTTTCGAGCAGTTCTTC.

The DNA for the CDR3 is TGCGCCAGCAGCCAAACAACTGGTTACGAGCAGTACTTC. Its translation: CASSQTTGYEQYF. J is TRBJ2-5 and V is TRBV4-1; D is unresolved. The DNA matches TRBJ2-7 better at its end, which makes the J call doubtful. Germline values: CDR1 MGHRA, CDR2 YSYEKL. The CDR3 runs to 13 residues.

This clone showed up just once. The V and J genes are TRBV7-9 and TRBJ2-1, with TRBD2 as a possible D gene (5 bases). Germline loops: CDR1 SEHNR, CDR2 FQNEAQ (reference sequence). The CDR3 covers 16 residues. Deletions cut 5 bases from V and 2 bases from J, with 16 bases between. CDR3 DNA sequence: TGTGCCAGCAGCCGAGAGGAGGACGCCGCCTACAATGAGCAGTTCTTC. Its translation is CASSREEDAAYNEQFF.